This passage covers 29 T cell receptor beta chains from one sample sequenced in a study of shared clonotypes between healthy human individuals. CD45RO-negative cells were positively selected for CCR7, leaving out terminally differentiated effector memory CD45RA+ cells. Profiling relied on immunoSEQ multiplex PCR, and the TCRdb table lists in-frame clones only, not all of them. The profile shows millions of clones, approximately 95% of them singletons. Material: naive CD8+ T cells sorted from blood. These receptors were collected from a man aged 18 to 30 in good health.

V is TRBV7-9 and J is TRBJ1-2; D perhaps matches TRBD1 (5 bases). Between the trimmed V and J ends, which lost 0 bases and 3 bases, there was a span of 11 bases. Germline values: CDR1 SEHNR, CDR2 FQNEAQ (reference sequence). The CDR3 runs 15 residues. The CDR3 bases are TGTGCCAGCAGCTTAGCGTCGGGGGACGACTATGGCTACACCTTC. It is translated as CASSLASGDDYGYTF. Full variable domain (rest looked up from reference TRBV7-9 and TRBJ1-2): DTGVSQNPRHKITKRGQNVTFRCDPISEHNRLYWYRQTLGQGPEFLTYFQNEAQLEKSRLLSDRFSAERPKGSFSTLEIQRTEQGDSAMYLCASSLASGDDYGYTFGSGTRLTVV.

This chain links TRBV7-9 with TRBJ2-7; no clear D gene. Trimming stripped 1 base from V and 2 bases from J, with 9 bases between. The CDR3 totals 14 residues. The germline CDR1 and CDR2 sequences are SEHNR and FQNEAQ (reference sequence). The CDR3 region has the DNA TGTGCCAGCAGCTTAGTACCCCCCCCCTACGAGCAGTACTTC. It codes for CASSLVPPPYEQYF.

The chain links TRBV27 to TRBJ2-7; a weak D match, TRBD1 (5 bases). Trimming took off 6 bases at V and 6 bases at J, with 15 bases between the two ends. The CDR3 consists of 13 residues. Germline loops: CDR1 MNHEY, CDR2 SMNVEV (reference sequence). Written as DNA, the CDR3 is TGTGCCAGCAGCGTTACAAGGGGCGGCGAGCAGTACTTC. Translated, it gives CASSVTRGGEQYF.

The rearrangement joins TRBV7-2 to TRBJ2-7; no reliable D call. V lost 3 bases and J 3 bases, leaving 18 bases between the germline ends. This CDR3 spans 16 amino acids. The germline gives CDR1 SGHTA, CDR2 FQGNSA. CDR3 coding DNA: TGTGCCAGCAGCTTCTCAGCCCGGCTGGATCACTACGAGCAGTACTTC. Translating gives CASSFSARLDHYEQYF.

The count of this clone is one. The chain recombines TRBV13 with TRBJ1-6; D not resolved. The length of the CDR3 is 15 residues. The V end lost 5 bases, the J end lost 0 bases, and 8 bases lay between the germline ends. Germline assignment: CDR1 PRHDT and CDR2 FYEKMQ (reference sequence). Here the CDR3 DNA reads TGTGCCAGCAGCACCCGAGGCTCCTATAATTCACCCCTCCACTTT. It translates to CASSTRGSYNSPLHF.

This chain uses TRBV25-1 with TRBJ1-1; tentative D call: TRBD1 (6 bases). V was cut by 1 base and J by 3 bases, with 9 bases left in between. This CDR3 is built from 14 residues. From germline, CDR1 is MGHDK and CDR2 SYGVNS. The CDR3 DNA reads TGTGCCAGCAGTGAATCCCCAGGGGACACTGAAGCTTTCTTT. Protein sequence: CASSESPGDTEAFF.

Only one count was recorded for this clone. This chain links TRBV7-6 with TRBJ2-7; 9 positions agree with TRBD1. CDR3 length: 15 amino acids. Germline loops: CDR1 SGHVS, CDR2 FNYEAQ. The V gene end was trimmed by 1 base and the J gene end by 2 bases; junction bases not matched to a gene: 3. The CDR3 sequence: CASSLDRGRPYEQYF. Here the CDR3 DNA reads TGTGCCAGCAGCTTAGACAGGGGGCGCCCCTACGAGCAGTACTTC.

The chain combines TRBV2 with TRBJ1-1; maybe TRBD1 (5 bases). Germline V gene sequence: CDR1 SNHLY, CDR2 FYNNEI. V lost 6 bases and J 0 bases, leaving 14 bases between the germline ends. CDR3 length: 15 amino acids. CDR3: CASSPLSGMNTEAFF. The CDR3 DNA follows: TGTGCCAGCAGCCCCTTATCAGGGATGAACACTGAAGCTTTCTTT. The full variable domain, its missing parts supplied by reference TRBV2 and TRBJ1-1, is EPEVTQTPSHQVTQMGQEVILRCVPISNHLYFYWYRQILGQKVEFLVSFYNNEISEKSEIFDDQFSVERPDGSNFTLKIRSTKLEDSAMYFCASSPLSGMNTEAFFGQGTRLTVV.

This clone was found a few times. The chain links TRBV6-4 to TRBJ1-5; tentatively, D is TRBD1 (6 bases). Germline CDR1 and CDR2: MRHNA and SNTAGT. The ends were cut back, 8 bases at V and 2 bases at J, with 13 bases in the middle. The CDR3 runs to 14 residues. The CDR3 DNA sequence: TGTGCCAGCCGAGCAAGGGGGGGCAATCAGCCCCAGCATTTT. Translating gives CASRARGGNQPQHF.

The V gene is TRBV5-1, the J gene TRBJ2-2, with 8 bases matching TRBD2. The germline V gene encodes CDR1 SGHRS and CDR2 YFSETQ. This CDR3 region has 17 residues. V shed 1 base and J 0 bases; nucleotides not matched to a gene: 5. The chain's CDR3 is CASSLTSGLANTGELFF. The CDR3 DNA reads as TGCGCCAGCAGCTTGACTAGCGGCCTCGCGAACACCGGGGAGCTGTTTTTT.

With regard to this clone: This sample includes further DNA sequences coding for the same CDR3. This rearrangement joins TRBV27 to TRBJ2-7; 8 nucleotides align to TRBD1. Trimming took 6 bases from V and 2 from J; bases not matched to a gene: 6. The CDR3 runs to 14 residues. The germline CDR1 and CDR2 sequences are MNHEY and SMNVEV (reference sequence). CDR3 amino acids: CASSHGQGTYEQYF. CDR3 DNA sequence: TGTGCCAGCAGCCACGGACAGGGTACCTACGAGCAGTACTTC.

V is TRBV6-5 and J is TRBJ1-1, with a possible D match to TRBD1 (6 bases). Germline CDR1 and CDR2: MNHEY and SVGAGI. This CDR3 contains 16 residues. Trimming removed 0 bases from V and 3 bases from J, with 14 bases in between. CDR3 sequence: CASSYSMGGAYTEAFF. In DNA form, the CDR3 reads TGTGCCAGCAGTTACTCGATGGGGGGGGCATACACTGAAGCTTTCTTT.

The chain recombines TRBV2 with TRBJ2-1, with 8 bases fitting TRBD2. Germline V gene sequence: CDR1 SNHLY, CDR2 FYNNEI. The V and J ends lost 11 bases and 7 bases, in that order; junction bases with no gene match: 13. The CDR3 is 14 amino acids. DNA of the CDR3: TGTGCCTCCAAGAGTGCGGGAGGAGGGAATGAGCAGTTCTTC. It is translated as CASKSAGGGNEQFF.

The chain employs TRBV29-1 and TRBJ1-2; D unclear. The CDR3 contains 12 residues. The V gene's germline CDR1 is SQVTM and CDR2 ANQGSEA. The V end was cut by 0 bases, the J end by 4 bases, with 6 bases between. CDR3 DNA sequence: TGCAGCGTTGAAGAAGAGATCTATGGCTACACCTTC. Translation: CSVEEEIYGYTF.

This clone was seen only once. In DNA form, the CDR3 reads TGTGCCAGCTCACCACCAGCCCAGCCGAACACTGAAGCTTTCTTT. Its protein product is CASSPPAQPNTEAFF. The chain employs TRBV18 and TRBJ1-1; D unresolved. The CDR3 extends over 15 amino acids. Germline assignment: CDR1 KGHSH and CDR2 LQKENI. V lost 0 bases, J lost 1 base, and 9 bases lay in between.

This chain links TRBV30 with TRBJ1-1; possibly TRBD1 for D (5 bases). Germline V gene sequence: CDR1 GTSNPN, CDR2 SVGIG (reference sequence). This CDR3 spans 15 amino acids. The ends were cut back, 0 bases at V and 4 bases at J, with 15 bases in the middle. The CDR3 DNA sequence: TGTGCCTGGAGTGTATTAGCAGGGAGAGGCACTGAAGCTTTCTTT. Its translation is CAWSVLAGRGTEAFF.

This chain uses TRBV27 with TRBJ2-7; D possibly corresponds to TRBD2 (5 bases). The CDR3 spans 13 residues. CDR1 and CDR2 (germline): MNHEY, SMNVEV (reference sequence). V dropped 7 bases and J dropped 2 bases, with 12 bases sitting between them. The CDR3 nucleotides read TGTGCCAGCACTGGACGGGATCCCTACGAGCAGTACTTC. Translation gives CASTGRDPYEQYF.

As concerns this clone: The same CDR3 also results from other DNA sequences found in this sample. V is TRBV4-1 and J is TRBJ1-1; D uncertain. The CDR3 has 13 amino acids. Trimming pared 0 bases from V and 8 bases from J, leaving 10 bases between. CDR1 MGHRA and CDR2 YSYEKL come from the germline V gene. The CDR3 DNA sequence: TGCGCCAGCAGCCAAGAAGGTCGGGTAGAAGCTTTCTTT. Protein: CASSQEGRVEAFF.

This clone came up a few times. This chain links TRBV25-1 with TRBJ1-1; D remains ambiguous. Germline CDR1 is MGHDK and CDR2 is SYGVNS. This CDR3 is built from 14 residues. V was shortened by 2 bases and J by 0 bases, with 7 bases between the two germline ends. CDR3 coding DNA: TGTGCCAGCAGTGAAGATGAGATGAACACTGAAGCTTTCTTT. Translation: CASSEDEMNTEAFF.

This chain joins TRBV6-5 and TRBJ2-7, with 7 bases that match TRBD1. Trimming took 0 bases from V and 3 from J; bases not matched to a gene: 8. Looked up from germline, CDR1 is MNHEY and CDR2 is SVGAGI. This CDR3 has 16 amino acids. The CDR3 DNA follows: TGTGCCAGCAGTTACTCAACCGGGACAGTCAACTACGAGCAGTACTTC. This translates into CASSYSTGTVNYEQYF.

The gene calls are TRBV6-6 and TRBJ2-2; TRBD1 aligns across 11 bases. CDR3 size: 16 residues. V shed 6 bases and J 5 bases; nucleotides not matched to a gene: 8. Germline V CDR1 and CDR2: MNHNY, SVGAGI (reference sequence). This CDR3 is CASRRTGGYDTGELFF. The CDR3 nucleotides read TGTGCCAGCAGACGGACAGGGGGCTATGATACCGGGGAGCTGTTTTTT.

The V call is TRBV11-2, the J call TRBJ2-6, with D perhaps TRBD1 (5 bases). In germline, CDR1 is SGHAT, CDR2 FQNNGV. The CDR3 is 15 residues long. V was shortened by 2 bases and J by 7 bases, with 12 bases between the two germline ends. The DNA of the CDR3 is TGTGCCAGCAGCTTACCTGGACAAGTCGCCAACGTCCTGACTTTC. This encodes CASSLPGQVANVLTF. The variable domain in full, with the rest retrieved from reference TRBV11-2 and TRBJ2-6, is EAGVAQSPRYKIIEKRQSVAFWCNPISGHATLYWYQQILGQGPKLLIQFQNNGVVDDSQLPKDRFSAERLKGVDSTLKIQPAKLEDSAVYLCASSLPGQVANVLTFGAGSRLTVL.

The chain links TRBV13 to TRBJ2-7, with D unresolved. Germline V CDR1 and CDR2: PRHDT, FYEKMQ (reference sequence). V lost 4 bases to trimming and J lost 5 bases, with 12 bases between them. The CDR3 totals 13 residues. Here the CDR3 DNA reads TGTGCCAGCAGCTCCCTAGGTACCCACGAGCAGTACTTC. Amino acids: CASSSLGTHEQYF.

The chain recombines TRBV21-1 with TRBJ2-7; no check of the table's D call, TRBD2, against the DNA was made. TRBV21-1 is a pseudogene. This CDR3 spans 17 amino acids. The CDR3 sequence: CASSSDFTSGGSYEQYF. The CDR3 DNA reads TGTGCCAGCAGCTCAGACTTTACTAGCGGGGGATCCTACGAGCAGTACTTC.

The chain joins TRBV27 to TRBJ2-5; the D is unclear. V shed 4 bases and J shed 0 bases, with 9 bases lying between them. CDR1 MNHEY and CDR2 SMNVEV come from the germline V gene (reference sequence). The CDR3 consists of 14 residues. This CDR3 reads CASSYRRNQETQYF. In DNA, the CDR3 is TGTGCCAGCAGTTACCGACGTAACCAAGAGACCCAGTACTTC.

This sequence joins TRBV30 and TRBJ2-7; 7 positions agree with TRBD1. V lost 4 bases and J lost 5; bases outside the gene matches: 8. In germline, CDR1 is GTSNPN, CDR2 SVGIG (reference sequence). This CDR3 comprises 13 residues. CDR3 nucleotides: TGTGCCTGGAACATAGGGGGCGGCCACGAGCAGTACTTC. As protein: CAWNIGGGHEQYF.

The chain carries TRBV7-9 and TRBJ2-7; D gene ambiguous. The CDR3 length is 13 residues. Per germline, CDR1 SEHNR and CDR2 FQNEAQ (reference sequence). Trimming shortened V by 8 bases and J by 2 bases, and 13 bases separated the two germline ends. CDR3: CASDSTQTYEQYF. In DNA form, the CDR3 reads TGTGCCAGCGACTCCACCCAAACCTACGAGCAGTACTTC.

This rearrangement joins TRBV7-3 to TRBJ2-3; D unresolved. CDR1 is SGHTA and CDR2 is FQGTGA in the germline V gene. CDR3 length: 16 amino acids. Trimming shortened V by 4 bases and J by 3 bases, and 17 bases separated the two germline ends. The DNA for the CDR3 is TGTGCCAGCAGCTCGATACCGTCTGTGGGTACAGATACGCAGTATTTT. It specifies CASSSIPSVGTDTQYF.

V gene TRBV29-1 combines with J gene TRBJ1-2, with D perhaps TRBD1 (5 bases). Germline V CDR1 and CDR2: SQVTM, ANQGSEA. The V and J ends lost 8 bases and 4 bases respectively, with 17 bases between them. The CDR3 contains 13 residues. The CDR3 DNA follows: TGCAGCATTGCCCGGGAGGGGAGCTATGGCTACACCTTC. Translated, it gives CSIAREGSYGYTF.